This entry lists 11 T cell receptor beta chains sequenced from one sample in a study of T cell changes during pregnancy in multiple sclerosis. The repertoire was sequenced with immunoSEQ multiplex PCR; TCRdb's copy has only in-frame clones and lacks some. This table holds around 60,000 clones, around 93% found once. The material was CD4+ T cells from peripheral blood mononuclear cells, obtained before pregnancy. The receptors come from a female donor with multiple sclerosis, enrolled in a pregnancy study.

V and J are TRBV7-3 and TRBJ2-3, with 7 positions matching TRBD1. The CDR3 length is 18 residues. The J segment lost 6 bases and the V segment lost 2 bases, leaving 17 bases of the junction unmatched. Germline-derived CDR1 and CDR2 are SGHTA and FQGTGA. The DNA for the CDR3 is TGTGCCAGCAGCTTACAGTCCCGGTCCAGGGGGTACTCGGATACGCAGTATTTT. It is translated as CASSLQSRSRGYSDTQYF.

The CDR3, as DNA: TGTGCCAGCAGCTTAGGGGCGACAGGGCTGAGGGCAGATACGCAGTATTTT. It codes for CASSLGATGLRADTQYF. This chain connects TRBV11-2 to TRBJ2-3, with 7 nucleotides matching TRBD1. CDR1 is SGHAT and CDR2 is FQNNGV in the germline V gene. The CDR3 is 17 amino acids. Trimming removed 1 base from V and 4 bases from J; junction bases left unmatched: 11.

This clone is a singleton in its sample. This chain uses TRBV11-1 with TRBJ2-2, with 10 bases that match TRBD2. CDR3 length: 18 amino acids. J gave up 2 bases and V 4 bases, and 10 bases lay outside the gene matches. CDR1 is SGHAT and CDR2 is FQDESV in the germline V gene (reference sequence). The CDR3 coding sequence is TGTGCCAGCAGCTATTTGGGGGGGACTAGCGAAAACACCGGGGAGCTGTTTTTT. Encoded protein: CASSYLGGTSENTGELFF.

The chain recombines TRBV9 with TRBJ1-2, with a weak D call TRBD1 (5 bases). The V and J ends lost 4 bases and 1 base respectively, with 14 bases between them. Germline CDR1 and CDR2: SGDLS and YYNGEE. The length of the CDR3 is 15 residues. CDR3 loop: CASSTQGASNYGYTF. CDR3 bases: TGTGCCAGCAGCACCCAGGGCGCGAGTAACTATGGCTACACCTTC.

This chain uses TRBV5-4 with TRBJ2-2, with 12 bases matching TRBD2. CDR3 length: 17 amino acids. With 1 base clipped from V and 0 bases from J, the junction kept 1 base outside the gene matches. Germline CDR1 reads SGHNT; CDR2 reads YYREEE (reference sequence). CDR3 in amino acids: CASSLSSGRANTGELFF. CDR3 bases: TGTGCCAGCAGCTTGTCTAGCGGGAGGGCGAACACCGGGGAGCTGTTTTTT.

This chain uses TRBV5-4 with TRBJ1-1; 7 bases agree with TRBD1. CDR3 size: 15 residues. The germline V gene has CDR1 SGHNT and CDR2 YYREEE (reference sequence). V shed 4 bases, J shed 4 bases, and the junction held 10 bases outside the gene matches. Written as DNA, the CDR3 is TGTGCCAGCAGCCAGACAGGGCAGATCACCACTGAAGCTTTCTTT. Translating it yields CASSQTGQITTEAFF.

V and J are TRBV6-1 and TRBJ1-1; no definite D call. V was cut by 7 bases and J by 0 bases, with 9 bases left in between. Germline V CDR1 and CDR2: MNHNS, SASEGT. This CDR3 comprises 13 residues. The CDR3: CASMGSMNTEAFF. CDR3 bases: TGTGCCAGCATGGGGAGTATGAACACTGAAGCTTTCTTT.

The chain has TRBV28 and TRBJ2-3; the D gene is possibly TRBD2 (5 bases). Germline V gene sequence: CDR1 MDHEN, CDR2 SYDVKM. The CDR3 is 14 residues long. V lost 7 bases, J lost 5 bases, and 16 bases lay in between. The CDR3 DNA is TGTGCCAGCAACAGCCTAGCAGGTATAGATACGCAGTATTTT. It yields the protein CASNSLAGIDTQYF.

The chain is built from TRBV28 and TRBJ1-5; D uncertain. This CDR3 is built from 12 residues. Trimming shortened V by 10 bases and J by 7 bases, and 14 bases separated the two germline ends. CDR1 is MDHEN, CDR2 SYDVKM, per germline. CDR3 nucleotide sequence: TGTGCCATTTCAGGTGGATTCCAGCCCCAGCATTTT. Protein: CAISGGFQPQHF.

The rearrangement joins TRBV14 to TRBJ2-1, with D perhaps matching TRBD1 (6 bases). Trimming pared 3 bases from V and 3 bases from J, leaving 12 bases between. The CDR3 loop spans 15 amino acids. Germline CDR1 and CDR2: SGHDN and FVKESK. The DNA for the CDR3 is TGTGCCAGCAGCCAGGGACACCTAATCTACAATGAGCAGTTCTTC. It is translated as CASSQGHLIYNEQFF.

V usage is TRBV6-1 and J usage is TRBJ2-7, with a tentative D call TRBD1 (6 bases). This CDR3 region has 14 residues. Deletions cut 2 bases from V and 4 bases from J, with 12 bases between. CDR1 is MNHNS and CDR2 is SASEGT in the germline V gene. CDR3 in amino acids: CASSEKGQVYEQYF. CDR3 nucleotides: TGTGCCAGCAGTGAAAAGGGACAAGTTTACGAGCAGTACTTC.